This passage covers 31 T cell receptor beta chains from one sample sequenced in a study of molecular identifiers for immune sequencing clone quantification. A single record per CDR3 protein comes from TCRdb applying MiXCR to the PCR reads. The data contain roughly 9,700 distinct CDR3 sequences, roughly a fifth of them singletons. Sequencing was carried out using naive CD8+ T cells from blood, with Jurkat cell RNA spiked in. As to subset: FACS-sorted CD8+CD4-CCR7+CD45RA+ naive T cells. The receptors were gathered from a human donor in good health. Some libraries in this study had Jurkat cell RNA spiked in.

By sample fraction, this clonotype is medium-sized. This chain connects TRBV12-3 or TRBV12-4 to TRBJ1-2; TRBD1 is a possible D gene (6 bases). The CDR3 spans 14 residues. The ends were cut back, 3 bases at V and 3 bases at J, with 11 bases in the middle. The CDR3 reads CASSFEGGYYGYTF. The CDR3 DNA sequence: TGTGCCAGCAGTTTTGAGGGGGGCTACTATGGCTACACCTTC.

By its share, this clonotype is medium-sized. This sequence joins TRBV30 and TRBJ2-3, with 8 positions matching TRBD1. Losses at the gene ends were 5 bases for V and 2 bases for J; bases not matched to a gene: 9. Germline V gene data show CDR1 as GTSNPN and CDR2 as SVGIG (reference sequence). The CDR3 totals 15 residues. Here the CDR3 DNA reads TGTGCCTGGGGACCGGGACAGGCTTACACAGATACGCAGTATTTT. It encodes CAWGPGQAYTDTQYF.

This clonotype was seen ten or more times. This chain connects TRBV11-2 to TRBJ2-1; D might be TRBD2 (6 bases). V shed 8 bases and J shed 7 bases, with 15 bases lying between them. This CDR3 comprises 13 residues. Germline CDR1 SGHAT, CDR2 FQNNGV. CDR3 DNA sequence: TGTGCCAGCGTACGGGGAGGAAGGAATGAGCAGTTCTTC. Encoded protein: CASVRGGRNEQFF.

This clonotype is labeled medium-sized. This sequence joins TRBV20-1 and TRBJ1-1; D uncertain. CDR1 and CDR2 from the germline V gene are DFQATT and SNEGSKA (reference sequence). This CDR3 comprises 12 residues. Trimming left V 4 bases short and J 4 bases short, with 10 bases between. The CDR3 coding sequence is TGCAGTGCTAAGGACGGGATCACTGAAGCTTTCTTT. Translation: CSAKDGITEAFF.

In its sample, this clonotype is medium-sized. The chain carries TRBV29-1 and TRBJ1-1; possibly TRBD1 for D (6 bases). Germline V gene lookup returns CDR1 SQVTM and CDR2 ANQGSEA. The V gene lost 4 bases and the J gene lost 3 bases, with 12 bases spanning the gap. This CDR3 has 13 amino acids. CDR3 amino acids: CSVGWGADTEAFF. CDR3 nucleotide sequence: TGCAGCGTTGGGTGGGGGGCTGACACTGAAGCTTTCTTT.

This clonotype was detected many times. This chain connects TRBV4-2 to TRBJ1-1; D is undetermined. In germline, CDR1 is LGHNA, CDR2 YNFKEQ. V gave up 1 base and J gave up 1 base, with 16 bases separating them. The CDR3 loop spans 17 amino acids. The CDR3 DNA follows: TGTGCCAGCAGCCAAGCCACCTGGACTGAGCAGAACACTGAAGCTTTCTTT. Its protein is CASSQATWTEQNTEAFF.

This clonotype is categorized as medium-sized. V and J are TRBV24-1 and TRBJ2-1; D possibly corresponds to TRBD1 (5 bases). This CDR3 contains 12 residues. V gave up 5 bases and J gave up 5 bases, with 6 bases separating them. Germline assignment: CDR1 KGHDR and CDR2 SFDVKD. CDR3 bases: TGTGCCACCAGTGTAGGGGACAATGAGCAGTTCTTC. Translating it yields CATSVGDNEQFF.

This clonotype was recorded a few times. The chain links TRBV27 to TRBJ2-1, with D hard to call. Trimming took off 4 bases at V and 1 base at J, with 8 bases between the two ends. CDR1 is MNHEY, CDR2 SMNVEV, per germline (reference sequence). The CDR3 length is 14 residues. The CDR3 DNA reads as TGTGCCAGCAGTTATGCCGGGTCCTACAATGAGCAGTTCTTC. Translation: CASSYAGSYNEQFF.

The chain links TRBV27 to TRBJ2-1, with 9 bases that match TRBD2. CDR3 size: 15 residues. Germline-derived CDR1 and CDR2 are MNHEY and SMNVEV (reference sequence). J lost 5 bases, V lost 3 bases, and 5 bases had no gene match. The CDR3 nucleotides read TGTGCCAGCAGTTTGGCGGGAGGGCCCCACAATGAGCAGTTCTTC. Amino acids: CASSLAGGPHNEQFF.

This chain connects TRBV5-6 to TRBJ2-7; the match to TRBD1 covers 7 bases. The CDR3 has 15 residues. V lost 7 bases to trimming and J lost 3 bases; unmatched junction nucleotides: 13. Per the germline V gene, CDR1 is SGHDT and CDR2 is YYEEEE. Here the CDR3 DNA reads TGTGCCAGCGGCGGAAAGACAGGGTACGGCTACGAGCAGTACTTC. Translation gives CASGGKTGYGYEQYF.

This clonotype ranks as medium-sized. This chain connects TRBV7-2 to TRBJ2-5; no reliable D call. Germline values: CDR1 SGHTA, CDR2 FQGNSA. V was shortened by 5 bases and J by 5 bases, with 15 bases between the two germline ends. This CDR3 is 14 amino acids long. The DNA of the CDR3 is TGTGCCAGCAGCCCTGCCACCGAGTGGGAGACCCAGTACTTC. This encodes CASSPATEWETQYF.

The table lists this clonotype with a few counts. This chain links TRBV5-3 with TRBJ1-5, with 10 bases identical to TRBD1. TRBV5-3 falls under the ORF class, with uncertain function. This CDR3 is 16 amino acids long. The ends lost 8 bases at V and 1 base at J; junction bases unmatched: 9. CDR3: CASSDWTGGSNQPQHF. CDR3 bases: TGTGCCAGCAGCGATTGGACAGGGGGAAGCAATCAGCCCCAGCATTTT.

This clonotype is categorized as medium-sized. This rearrangement joins TRBV20-1 to TRBJ2-7; perhaps TRBD2 as D (5 bases). This CDR3 is 14 amino acids long. Trimming took 3 bases from V and 2 from J, leaving 14 bases between them. The germline gives CDR1 DFQATT, CDR2 SNEGSKA (reference sequence). The CDR3 here is CSASGSDSAYEQYF. DNA of the CDR3: TGCAGTGCTAGCGGTTCGGACTCTGCCTACGAGCAGTACTTC.

The sample holds many counts of this clonotype. The chain links TRBV11-3 to TRBJ1-5; maybe TRBD1 (5 bases). Germline loops: CDR1 SGHNT, CDR2 YENEEA. The ends were cut back, 4 bases at V and 4 bases at J, with 11 bases in the middle. The CDR3 is made up of 14 amino acids. CDR3 amino acids: CASSWGPPNQPQHF. The CDR3 region has the DNA TGTGCCAGCAGCTGGGGACCCCCGAATCAGCCCCAGCATTTT.

The chain employs TRBV30 and TRBJ2-5, with D uncertain. The length of the CDR3 is 12 residues. Trimming took off 4 bases at V and 2 bases at J, with 8 bases between the two ends. The germline V gene encodes CDR1 GTSNPN and CDR2 SVGIG (reference sequence). The CDR3 region has the DNA TGTGCCTGGACCTGGAGTCAAGAGACCCAGTACTTC. Translated: CAWTWSQETQYF.

By share, this clonotype counts as medium-sized (0.01 to 0.1%). The CDR3 nucleotides are TGTGCCAGTAGCCCTCAGGGTGTCCATGAGCAGTTCTTC. Residues: CASSPQGVHEQFF. V usage is TRBV19 and J usage is TRBJ2-1; perhaps TRBD1 as D (5 bases). Trimming removed 6 bases at V and 8 bases at J, with 14 bases between. In germline, CDR1 is LNHDA, CDR2 SQIVND (reference sequence). This CDR3 is 13 amino acids long.

This clonotype occurred a few times. This CDR3 fails to terminate in the conserved phenylalanine or tryptophan, so it likely reflects a read error. The CDR3 region is CAILHGTPPGELFL. CDR3 bases: TGTGCCATCCTGCACGGGACTCCCCCCGGGGAGCTGTTTTTA. The rearrangement uses TRBV10-3 and TRBJ2-2, with D possibly TRBD2 on 6 matching bases. This CDR3 comprises 14 residues. V lost 8 bases, J lost 6 bases, and 16 bases lay in between. Per germline, CDR1 ENHRY and CDR2 SYGVKD.

This clonotype showed up many times. The chain is built from TRBV19 and TRBJ1-4; D remains unclear. Germline CDR1 reads LNHDA; CDR2 reads SQIVND (reference sequence). The V end lost 0 bases, the J end lost 8 bases, and 13 bases lay between the germline ends. The CDR3 sequence is 15 residues long. CDR3 loop: CASSIDRFEEEKLFF. CDR3 coding DNA: TGTGCCAGTAGTATAGATCGGTTCGAGGAGGAAAAACTGTTTTTT. Together with reference TRBV19 and TRBJ1-4, the CDR3 gives the full variable domain: DGGITQSPKYLFRKEGQNVTLSCEQNLNHDAMYWYRQDPGQGLRLIYYSQIVNDFQKGDIAEGYSVSREKKESFPLTVTSAQKNPTAFYLCASSIDRFEEEKLFFGSGTQLSVL.

This clonotype was counted ten times or more. The chain couples TRBV19 to TRBJ1-5; D remains unclear. The CDR3 sequence is 15 residues long. V lost 3 bases and J lost 1, with 10 bases in between. Germline V lookup: CDR1 LNHDA, CDR2 SQIVND (reference sequence). CDR3 loop: CASSIFRASNQPQHF. CDR3 DNA sequence: TGTGCCAGTAGTATCTTCCGAGCAAGCAATCAGCCCCAGCATTTT.

About this clonotype itself: A much larger clone differs by one base, so this may be a read error. The chain employs TRBV5-5 and TRBJ2-5, with a tentative D call TRBD1 (5 bases). CDR3 length equals 14 residues. Germline V gene data show CDR1 as SGHKS and CDR2 as YYEKEE (reference sequence). The CDR3 DNA reads as TGTGCCAGCAGCTTGTCGCCAGGACAAGAGACCCAGCACTTC. Amino acid sequence: CASSLSPGQETQHF. The full variable domain, completed using reference TRBV5-5 and TRBJ2-5, is DAGVTQSPTHLIKTRGQQVTLRCSPISGHKSVSWYQQVLGQGPQFIFQYYEKEERGRGNFPDRFSARQFPNYSSELNVNALLLGDSALYLCASSLSPGQETQHFGPGTRLLVL.

This clonotype was observed at least ten times. This chain joins TRBV15 and TRBJ2-7, with D possibly TRBD2 on 6 matching bases. Germline V lookup: CDR1 LNHNV, CDR2 YYDKDF (reference sequence). This CDR3 has 15 amino acids. The V gene lost 0 bases and the J gene lost 4 bases, with 13 bases spanning the gap. In DNA form, the CDR3 reads TGTGCCACCAGCAGAGATCATGGCGGGAAGTACGAGCAGTACTTC. Protein sequence: CATSRDHGGKYEQYF.

There are many counts of this clonotype. This chain connects TRBV30 to TRBJ2-6; TRBD2 is a possible D gene (6 bases). This CDR3 region has 16 residues. V shed 7 bases and J shed 0 bases, with 16 bases lying between them. From germline, CDR1 is GTSNPN and CDR2 SVGIG (reference sequence). CDR3 sequence: CASWRVLTSGANVLTF. The CDR3 coding sequence is TGTGCCTCATGGAGGGTACTCACCTCTGGGGCCAACGTCCTGACTTTC.

In its sample, this clonotype was seen a few times. The chain combines TRBV25-1 with TRBJ2-7, with 8 bases matching TRBD2. V shed 4 bases, J shed 3 bases, and the junction held 5 bases outside the gene matches. The CDR3 length is 14 residues. Germline values: CDR1 MGHDK, CDR2 SYGVNS. CDR3 sequence reads: CASSVVAGIYEQYF. CDR3 DNA sequence: TGTGCCAGCAGTGTGGTAGCGGGAATCTACGAGCAGTACTTC.

Within the sample, this clonotype is medium-sized. The chain joins TRBV27 to TRBJ2-3, with 9 bases matching TRBD2. V was clipped by 7 bases and J by 4 bases; unmatched bases: 9. CDR3 length equals 15 residues. Germline V gene lookup returns CDR1 MNHEY and CDR2 SMNVEV (reference sequence). The CDR3 nucleotides read TGTGCCAGCACCCCCTTAGCGGGAGTCGCAGATACGCAGTATTTT. Its translation is CASTPLAGVADTQYF.

This clonotype is termed medium-sized. This chain joins TRBV11-2 and TRBJ2-3; TRBD2 matches 8 bases. This CDR3 contains 14 residues. Unmatched junction bases numbered 3, after V lost 3 bases and J lost 4 bases. Germline CDR1 SGHAT, CDR2 FQNNGV. CDR3: CASSLGLEADTQYF. For the CDR3, the DNA is TGTGCCAGCAGCTTGGGACTAGAAGCAGATACGCAGTATTTT.

This clonotype occurred many times. For the CDR3, the DNA is TGTGCCAGCAGCCAAGAAGCCGAGGGGCTAGCGGGGGGGGACAAGACCCAGTACTTC. It yields the protein CASSQEAEGLAGGDKTQYF. The rearrangement links TRBV3-1 to TRBJ2-5; the match to TRBD2 covers 12 bases. V lost 0 bases and J lost 6; bases outside the gene matches: 14. Germline V CDR1 and CDR2: LGHDT, YNNKEL (reference sequence). The CDR3 consists of 19 residues.

By share, this clonotype counts as medium-sized. V gene TRBV7-8 combines with J gene TRBJ2-3, with D perhaps TRBD2 (5 bases). V lost 4 bases and J 2 bases, leaving 22 bases between the germline ends. The CDR3 extends over 18 amino acids. Per the germline V gene, CDR1 is SGHVS and CDR2 is FQNEAQ. DNA of the CDR3: TGTGCCAGCAGCTCGATTCACGGGGATAAAACCTTCACAGATACGCAGTATTTT. This sequence encodes CASSSIHGDKTFTDTQYF.

This clonotype showed up many times. This chain connects TRBV7-9 to TRBJ2-7; TRBD1 might be the D (5 bases). The CDR3 loop spans 14 amino acids. V lost 1 base and J lost 2, with 9 bases in between. Germline lookup yields CDR1 SEHNR and CDR2 FQNEAQ (reference sequence). The CDR3 bases are TGTGCCAGCAGCTTAGTGGGGCGCCCCTACGAGCAGTACTTC. This sequence encodes CASSLVGRPYEQYF.

The chain carries TRBV12-3 or TRBV12-4 and TRBJ2-1; 11 bases fit TRBD2. This CDR3 contains 18 residues. Trimming at V came to 8 bases and at J to 0 bases, leaving 12 bases not matched to a gene. The CDR3 nucleotides are TGTGCCAGCGGTTGGCTAGCGGGAGGACCGAGCTCCTACAATGAGCAGTTCTTC. Residues: CASGWLAGGPSSYNEQFF.

This clonotype has more than one count but fewer than ten. This likely comes from a read error, as the CDR3 has no conserved phenylalanine or tryptophan at its end. The chain uses TRBV7-7 and TRBJ1-1, with a possible D match to TRBD1 (6 bases). CDR1 is SSHAT and CDR2 is FNYEAQ in the germline V gene (reference sequence). The CDR3 is 13 residues long. Written as DNA, the CDR3 is TGTGCTAGCAGCTTATGGCAGGGGACTGAAGCTTTCCTT. This translates into CASSLWQGTEAFL.

The chain carries TRBV7-8 and TRBJ2-1; 9 bases agree with TRBD2. Germline V gives CDR1 SGHVS, CDR2 FQNEAQ. V was clipped by 5 bases and J by 8 bases; unmatched bases: 10. CDR3 length equals 15 residues. The CDR3 DNA sequence: TGTGCCAGCAGCCTTCCGGCTAGCGGGATGTATGAGCAGTTCTTC. This sequence encodes CASSLPASGMYEQFF. Supplemented by reference TRBV7-8 and TRBJ2-1, the full variable domain reads GAGVSQSPRYKVAKRGQDVALRCDPISGHVSLFWYQQALGQGPEFLTYFQNEAQLDKSGLPSDRFFAERPEGSVSTLKIQRTQQEDSAVYLCASSLPASGMYEQFFGPGTRLTVL.